The 8 T cell receptor beta chains in this list originate from one sample, sequenced in a study of CD8 T cells in Susac syndrome. Random hexamers were used to reverse transcribe the RNA input (about 0.45 to 1 ug). MiXCR, run by TCRdb on the immunoSEQ multiplex PCR reads, gives a single entry per CDR3 protein. The sample gives 150,000 to 200,000 distinct CDR3 sequences, roughly nine tenths of which show up once; about 0.09% is in the top ten. The sample was CD4+ T cells from PBMCs. The receptors were sampled from a human donor with Susac syndrome.

CDR3 bases: TGCGCCAGCAGCTTGAGCCCAGTTACCTACGAGCAGTACTTC. Translated: CASSLSPVTYEQYF. The chain combines TRBV5-1 with TRBJ2-7; D is undetermined. Germline V lookup: CDR1 SGHRS, CDR2 YFSETQ. This CDR3 has 14 amino acids. Deletions cut 1 base from V and 2 bases from J, with 10 bases between. The whole variable domain, remainder taken from reference TRBV5-1 and TRBJ2-7, is KAGVTQTPRYLIKTRGQQVTLSCSPISGHRSVSWYQQTPGQGLQFLFEYFSETQRNKGNFPGRFSGRQFSNSRSEMNVSTLELGDSALYLCASSLSPVTYEQYFGPGTRLTVT.

The V call is TRBV5-4, the J call TRBJ1-6; maybe TRBD1 (5 bases). Germline V gives CDR1 SGHNT, CDR2 YYREEE (reference sequence). The germline V and J ends were trimmed by 3 bases and 10 bases, with 20 bases remaining between them. The CDR3 consists of 16 residues. CDR3 sequence reads: CASSSPPGGGGSPLHF. For the CDR3, the DNA is TGTGCCAGCAGCTCCCCCCCGGGTGGGGGTGGCTCACCCCTCCACTTT.

V is TRBV5-1 and J is TRBJ2-3; D may be TRBD2 (5 bases). Trimming pared 0 bases from V and 4 bases from J, leaving 12 bases between. The CDR3 length is 15 residues. CDR1 and CDR2 (germline): SGHRS, YFSETQ. The CDR3 region is CASSLGWERSDTQYF. CDR3 DNA sequence: TGCGCCAGCAGCTTGGGGTGGGAGAGGTCAGATACGCAGTATTTT.

The chain carries TRBV4-1 and TRBJ1-5, with D possibly TRBD1 on 5 matching bases. Trimming left V 4 bases short and J 1 base short, with 17 bases between. The length of the CDR3 is 17 residues. Per the germline V gene, CDR1 is MGHRA and CDR2 is YSYEKL. The CDR3 DNA reads TGCGCCAGCAGCCGCTCGGGAGTGGGGCTCAGCAATCAGCCCCAGCATTTT. Amino acid sequence: CASSRSGVGLSNQPQHF.

J is TRBJ2-7 and V is TRBV20-1; TRBD2 might be the D (7 bases). The CDR3 covers 17 residues. V was shortened by 5 bases and J by 4 bases, with 27 bases between the two germline ends. The germline CDR1 and CDR2 sequences are DFQATT and SNEGSKA (reference sequence). CDR3 sequence (DNA): TGCAGTGCTCGAGGGGGGGTCGGGGACTCACAATATTACGAGCAGTACTTC. Translated: CSARGGVGDSQYYEQYF.

This sequence joins TRBV29-1 and TRBJ1-2; D not certain. The CDR3 extends over 12 amino acids. Germline-derived CDR1 and CDR2 are SQVTM and ANQGSEA. V lost 2 bases and J lost 8, with 12 bases in between. DNA of the CDR3: TGCAGCGTTGAAATGACCCGCGGCGGCTACACCTTC. Translating gives CSVEMTRGGYTF.

The CDR3 is CASSQEVSDRGYGYTF. Here the CDR3 DNA reads TGCGCCAGCAGCCAAGAGGTTTCCGACAGGGGGTATGGCTACACCTTC. The rearrangement joins TRBV4-1 to TRBJ1-2; 9 bases agree with TRBD1. Germline values: CDR1 MGHRA, CDR2 YSYEKL. Trimming cost V 0 bases and J 5 bases; bases outside gene matches: 7. CDR3 length: 16 amino acids.

The chain has TRBV10-3 and TRBJ2-7; D gene ambiguous. The CDR3 runs 11 residues. Germline lookup yields CDR1 ENHRY and CDR2 SYGVKD. V gave up 10 bases and J gave up 2 bases, with 9 bases separating them. The CDR3 nucleotides read TGTGCCACGCTTCAAGCCTACGAGCAGTACTTC. Translation: CATLQAYEQYF.